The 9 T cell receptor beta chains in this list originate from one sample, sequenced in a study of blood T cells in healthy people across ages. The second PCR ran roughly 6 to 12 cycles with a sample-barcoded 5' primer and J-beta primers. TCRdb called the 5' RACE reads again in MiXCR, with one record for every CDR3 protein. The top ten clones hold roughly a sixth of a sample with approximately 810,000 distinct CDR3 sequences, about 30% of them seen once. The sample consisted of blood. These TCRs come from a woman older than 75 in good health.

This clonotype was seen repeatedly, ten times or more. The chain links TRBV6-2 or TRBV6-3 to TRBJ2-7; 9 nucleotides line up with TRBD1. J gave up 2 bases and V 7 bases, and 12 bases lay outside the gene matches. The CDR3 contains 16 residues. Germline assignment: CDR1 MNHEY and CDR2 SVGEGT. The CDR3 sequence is CASTLPRTGAPYEQYF. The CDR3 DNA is TGTGCCAGCACCCTTCCCCGGACAGGGGCCCCCTACGAGCAGTACTTC.

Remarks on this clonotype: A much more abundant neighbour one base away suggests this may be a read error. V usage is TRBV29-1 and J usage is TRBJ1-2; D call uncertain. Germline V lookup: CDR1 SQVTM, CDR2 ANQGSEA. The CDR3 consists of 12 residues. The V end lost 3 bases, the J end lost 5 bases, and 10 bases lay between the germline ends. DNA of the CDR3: TGCAGCGTTGACGTGGTGGGTTATGGCTACACCTTC. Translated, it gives CSVDVVGYGYTF.

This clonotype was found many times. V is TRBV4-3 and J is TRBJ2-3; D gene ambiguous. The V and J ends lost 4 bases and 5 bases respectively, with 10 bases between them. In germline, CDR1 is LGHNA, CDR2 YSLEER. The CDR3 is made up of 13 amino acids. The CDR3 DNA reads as TGCGCCAGCAGCCCAAGCAGTAGAGATACGCAGTATTTT. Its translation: CASSPSSRDTQYF.

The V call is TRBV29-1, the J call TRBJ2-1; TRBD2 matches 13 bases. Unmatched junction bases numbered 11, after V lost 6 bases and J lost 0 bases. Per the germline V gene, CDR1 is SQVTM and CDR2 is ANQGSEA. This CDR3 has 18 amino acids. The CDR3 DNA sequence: TGCAGCGTCGTCGGGACTAGCGGGGACGTCGGCTCCTACAATGAGCAGTTCTTC. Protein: CSVVGTSGDVGSYNEQFF.

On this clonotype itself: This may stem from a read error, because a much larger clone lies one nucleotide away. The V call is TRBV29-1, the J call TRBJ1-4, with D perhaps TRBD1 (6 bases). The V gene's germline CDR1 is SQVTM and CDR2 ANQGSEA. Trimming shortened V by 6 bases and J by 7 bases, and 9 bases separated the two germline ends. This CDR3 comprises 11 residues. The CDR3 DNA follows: TGCAGCGTAGTAGGGGGTGAAAAACTGTTTTTT. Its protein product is CSVVGGEKLFF.

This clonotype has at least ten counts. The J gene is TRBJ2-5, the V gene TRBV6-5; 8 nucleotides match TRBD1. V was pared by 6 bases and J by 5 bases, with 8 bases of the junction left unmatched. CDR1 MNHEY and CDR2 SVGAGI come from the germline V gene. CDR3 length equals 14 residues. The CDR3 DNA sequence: TGTGCCAGCAGGCCTCAGGGGGCGTGGGAGACCCAGTACTTC. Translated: CASRPQGAWETQYF.

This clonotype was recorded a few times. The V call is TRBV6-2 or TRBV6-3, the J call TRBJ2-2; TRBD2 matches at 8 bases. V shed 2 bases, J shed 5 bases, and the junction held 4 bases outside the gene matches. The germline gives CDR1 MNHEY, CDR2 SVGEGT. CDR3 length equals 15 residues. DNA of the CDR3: TGTGCCAGCAGTTACGGCGGGGGGAGGACCGGGGAGCTGTTTTTT. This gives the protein CASSYGGGRTGELFF.

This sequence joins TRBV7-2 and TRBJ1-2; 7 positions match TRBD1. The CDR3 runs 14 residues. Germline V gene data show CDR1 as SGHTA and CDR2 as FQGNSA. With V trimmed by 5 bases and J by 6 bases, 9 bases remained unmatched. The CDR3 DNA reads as TGTGCCAGCAGCCCCGGGACAGAGGAGAATGGCTACACCTTC. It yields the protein CASSPGTEENGYTF.

For the CDR3, the DNA is TGTGCCTGGGCGGTAGGGGGTTTAGGGTACGAGCAGTACTTC. Protein: CAWAVGGLGYEQYF. This chain connects TRBV30 to TRBJ2-7; TRBD1 is a possible D gene (6 bases). The V end was cut by 5 bases, the J end by 4 bases, with 18 bases between. Germline V gene sequence: CDR1 GTSNPN, CDR2 SVGIG (reference sequence). This CDR3 comprises 14 residues.